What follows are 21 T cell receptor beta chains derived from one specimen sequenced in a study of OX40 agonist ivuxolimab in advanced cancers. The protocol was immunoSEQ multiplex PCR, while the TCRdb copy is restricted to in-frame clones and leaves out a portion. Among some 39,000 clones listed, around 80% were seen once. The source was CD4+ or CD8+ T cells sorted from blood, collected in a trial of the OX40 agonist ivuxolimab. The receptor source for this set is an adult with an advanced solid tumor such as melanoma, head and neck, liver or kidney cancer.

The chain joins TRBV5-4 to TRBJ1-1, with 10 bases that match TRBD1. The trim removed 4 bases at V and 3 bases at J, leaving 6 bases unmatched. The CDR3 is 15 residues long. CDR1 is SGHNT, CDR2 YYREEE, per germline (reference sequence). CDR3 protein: CASSPPDRGDTEAFF. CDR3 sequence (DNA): TGTGCCAGCAGCCCTCCGGACAGGGGGGACACTGAAGCTTTCTTT.

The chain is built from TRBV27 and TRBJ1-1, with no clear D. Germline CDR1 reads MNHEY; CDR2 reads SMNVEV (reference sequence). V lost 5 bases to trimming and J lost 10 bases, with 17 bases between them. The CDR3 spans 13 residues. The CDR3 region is CASSPRDFLRAFF. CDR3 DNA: TGTGCCAGCAGTCCCCGCGATTTCCTAAGAGCTTTCTTT.

CDR3 bases: TGCGCCAGCAGCCGCCTAGGACTAGCGGCGAACACCGGGGAGCTGTTTTTT. Translation gives CASSRLGLAANTGELFF. The gene calls are TRBV5-1 and TRBJ2-2, with 10 bases that match TRBD2. The J segment lost 0 bases and the V segment lost 4 bases, leaving 6 bases of the junction unmatched. Germline lookup yields CDR1 SGHRS and CDR2 YFSETQ. This CDR3 is 17 amino acids long.

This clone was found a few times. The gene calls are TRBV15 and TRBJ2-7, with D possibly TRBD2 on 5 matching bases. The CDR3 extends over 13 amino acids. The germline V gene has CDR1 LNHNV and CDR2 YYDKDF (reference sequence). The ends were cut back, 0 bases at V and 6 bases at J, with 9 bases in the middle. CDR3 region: CATSRDRGREQYF. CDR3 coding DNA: TGTGCCACCAGCAGAGATAGAGGGCGCGAGCAGTACTTC.

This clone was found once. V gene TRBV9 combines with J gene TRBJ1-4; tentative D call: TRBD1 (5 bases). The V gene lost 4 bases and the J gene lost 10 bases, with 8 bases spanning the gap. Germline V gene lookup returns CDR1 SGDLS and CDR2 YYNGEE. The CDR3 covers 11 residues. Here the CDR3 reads CASSRGVKLFF. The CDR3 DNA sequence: TGTGCCAGCAGCAGGGGCGTAAAACTGTTTTTT.

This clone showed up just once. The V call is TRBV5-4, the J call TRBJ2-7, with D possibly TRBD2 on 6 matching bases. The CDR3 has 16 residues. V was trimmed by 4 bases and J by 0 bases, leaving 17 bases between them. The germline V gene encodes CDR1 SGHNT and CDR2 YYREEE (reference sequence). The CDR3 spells CASSRDSLVSSYEQYF. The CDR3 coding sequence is TGTGCCAGCAGCCGGGACTCGTTAGTCAGCTCCTACGAGCAGTACTTC.

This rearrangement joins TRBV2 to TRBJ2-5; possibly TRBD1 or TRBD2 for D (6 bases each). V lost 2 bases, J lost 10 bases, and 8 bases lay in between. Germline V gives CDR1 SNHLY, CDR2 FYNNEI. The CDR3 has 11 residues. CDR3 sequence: CASSERGDQYF. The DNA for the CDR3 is TGTGCCAGCAGTGAAAGGGGGGACCAGTACTTC. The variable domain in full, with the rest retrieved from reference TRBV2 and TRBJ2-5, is EPEVTQTPSHQVTQMGQEVILRCVPISNHLYFYWYRQILGQKVEFLVSFYNNEISEKSEIFDDQFSVERPDGSNFTLKIRSTKLEDSAMYFCASSERGDQYFGPGTRLLVL.

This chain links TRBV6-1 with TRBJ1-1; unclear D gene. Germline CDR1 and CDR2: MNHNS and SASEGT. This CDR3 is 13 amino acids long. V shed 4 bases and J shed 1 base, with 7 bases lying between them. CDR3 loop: CASSVYKNTEAFF. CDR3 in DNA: TGTGCCAGCAGTGTATACAAGAACACTGAAGCTTTCTTT.

The CDR3 DNA is TGTGCCAGCAGCTTGACACCGAGCTCTGGAAACACCATATATTTT. It yields the protein CASSLTPSSGNTIYF. V gene TRBV7-3 combines with J gene TRBJ1-3; D gene unclear. Per the germline V gene, CDR1 is SGHTA and CDR2 is FQGTGA. The CDR3 is made up of 15 amino acids. The V gene lost 3 bases and the J gene lost 0 bases, with 9 bases spanning the gap.

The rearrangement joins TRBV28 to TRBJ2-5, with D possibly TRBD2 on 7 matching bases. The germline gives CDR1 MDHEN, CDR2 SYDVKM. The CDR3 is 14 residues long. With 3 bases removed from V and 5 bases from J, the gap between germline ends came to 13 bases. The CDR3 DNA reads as TGTGCCAGCAGTTTCCCGGGGGGCTGGGAGACCCAGTACTTC. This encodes CASSFPGGWETQYF.

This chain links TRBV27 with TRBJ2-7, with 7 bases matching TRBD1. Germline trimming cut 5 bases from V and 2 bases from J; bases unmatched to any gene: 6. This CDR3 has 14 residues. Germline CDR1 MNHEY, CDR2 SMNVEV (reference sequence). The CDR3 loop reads CASSPMGQPYEQYF. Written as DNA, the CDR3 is TGTGCCAGCAGTCCAATGGGACAGCCCTACGAGCAGTACTTC.

The CDR3 loop reads CASSTGQSYGYTF. The CDR3 DNA reads TGTGCCAGCAGTACCGGACAGTCCTATGGCTACACCTTC. The V gene is TRBV2, the J gene TRBJ1-2; D may be TRBD1 (6 bases). Deletions cut 5 bases from V and 4 bases from J, with 11 bases between. This CDR3 has 13 residues. Germline lookup yields CDR1 SNHLY and CDR2 FYNNEI.

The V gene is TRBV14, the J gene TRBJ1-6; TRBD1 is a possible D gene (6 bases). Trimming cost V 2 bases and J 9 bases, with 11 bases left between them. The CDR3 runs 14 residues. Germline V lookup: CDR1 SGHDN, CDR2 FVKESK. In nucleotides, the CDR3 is TGTGCCAGCAGCCAACAAGGGGGTGGTTCACCCCTCCACTTT. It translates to CASSQQGGGSPLHF.

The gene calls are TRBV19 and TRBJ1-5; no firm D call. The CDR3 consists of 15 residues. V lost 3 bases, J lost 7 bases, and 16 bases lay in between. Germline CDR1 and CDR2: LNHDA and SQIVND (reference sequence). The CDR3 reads CASSIGAVVRQPQHF. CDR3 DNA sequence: TGTGCCAGTAGTATTGGCGCGGTCGTTAGACAGCCCCAGCATTTT. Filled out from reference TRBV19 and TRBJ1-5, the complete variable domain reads DGGITQSPKYLFRKEGQNVTLSCEQNLNHDAMYWYRQDPGQGLRLIYYSQIVNDFQKGDIAEGYSVSREKKESFPLTVTSAQKNPTAFYLCASSIGAVVRQPQHFGDGTRLSIL.

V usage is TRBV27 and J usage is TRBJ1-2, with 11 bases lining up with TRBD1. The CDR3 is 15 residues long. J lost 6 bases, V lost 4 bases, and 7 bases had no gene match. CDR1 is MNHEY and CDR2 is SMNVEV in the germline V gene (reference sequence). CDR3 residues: CASSSGQGAYDGYTF. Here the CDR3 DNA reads TGTGCCAGCAGTTCCGGACAGGGGGCCTATGATGGCTACACCTTC.

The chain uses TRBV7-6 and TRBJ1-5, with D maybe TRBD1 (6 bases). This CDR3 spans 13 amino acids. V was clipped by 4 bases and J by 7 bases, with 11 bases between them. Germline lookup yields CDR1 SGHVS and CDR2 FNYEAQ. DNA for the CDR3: TGTGCCAGCAGCTCAGGGGAAGGACAGCCCCAGCATTTT. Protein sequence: CASSSGEGQPQHF. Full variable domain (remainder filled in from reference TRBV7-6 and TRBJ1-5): GAGVSQSPRYKVTKRGQDVALRCDPISGHVSLYWYRQALGQGPEFLTYFNYEAQQDKSGLPNDRFSAERPEGSISTLTIQRTEQRDSAMYRCASSSGEGQPQHFGDGTRLSIL.

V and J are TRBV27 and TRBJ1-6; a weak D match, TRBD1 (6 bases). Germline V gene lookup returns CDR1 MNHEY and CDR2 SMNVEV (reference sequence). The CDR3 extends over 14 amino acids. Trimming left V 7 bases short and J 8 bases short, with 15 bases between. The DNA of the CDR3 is TGTGCCAGCACCCTAGGGGGATCGGATTCACCCCTCCACTTT. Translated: CASTLGGSDSPLHF.

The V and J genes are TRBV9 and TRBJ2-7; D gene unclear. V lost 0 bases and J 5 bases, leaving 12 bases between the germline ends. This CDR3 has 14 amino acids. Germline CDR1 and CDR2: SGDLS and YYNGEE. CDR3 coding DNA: TGTGCCAGCAGCGTAGAGAATAGTTGGAACGAGCAGTACTTC. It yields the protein CASSVENSWNEQYF.

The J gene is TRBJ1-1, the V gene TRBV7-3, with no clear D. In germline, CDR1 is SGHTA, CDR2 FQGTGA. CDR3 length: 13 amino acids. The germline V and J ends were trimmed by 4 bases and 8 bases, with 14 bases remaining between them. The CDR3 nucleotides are TGTGCCAGCAGCTCGATAGGGAGTACAGAAGCTTTCTTT. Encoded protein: CASSSIGSTEAFF.

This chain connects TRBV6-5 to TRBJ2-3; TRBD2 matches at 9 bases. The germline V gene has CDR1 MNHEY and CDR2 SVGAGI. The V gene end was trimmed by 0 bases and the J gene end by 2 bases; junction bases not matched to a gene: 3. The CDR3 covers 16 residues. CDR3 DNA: TGTGCCAGCAGTTACTCAGCGGGGGGATCCACAGATACGCAGTATTTT. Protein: CASSYSAGGSTDTQYF.

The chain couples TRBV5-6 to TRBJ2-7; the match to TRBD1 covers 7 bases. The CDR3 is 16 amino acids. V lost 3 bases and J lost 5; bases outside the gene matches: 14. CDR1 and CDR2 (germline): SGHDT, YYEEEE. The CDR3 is CASSSLDRTDLNEQYF. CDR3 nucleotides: TGTGCCAGCAGCTCTCTGGACAGGACCGACCTCAACGAGCAGTACTTC.